The 15 T cell receptor beta chains below come from one sample, sequenced in a study of neoadjuvant anti-PD-1 for oral cavity cancer. The protocol was immunoSEQ multiplex PCR, while the TCRdb copy is restricted to in-frame clones and leaves out a portion. The data contain 80,000 to 95,000 clones, roughly 80% of them singletons. Sequencing used PBMCs, obtained before nivolumab (anti-PD-1) treatment. The receptor set was obtained from a person aged 35-79 years with oral cavity squamous cell carcinoma.

The sample holds one count of this clone. This chain connects TRBV5-6 to TRBJ1-5, with 8 bases identical to TRBD1. This CDR3 region has 14 residues. J was trimmed by 7 bases and V by 2 bases; bases with no gene match: 5. Germline loops: CDR1 SGHDT, CDR2 YYEEEE. The CDR3 coding sequence is TGTGCCAGCAGCTTTGGACAGGGTTCACAGCCCCAGCATTTT. It codes for CASSFGQGSQPQHF.

This clone has only one observation. The chain couples TRBV30 to TRBJ2-3; 15 positions match TRBD2. The CDR3 sequence is 17 residues long. The junction had 4 bases not matched to a gene; V was cut back by 3 bases and J by 0 bases. The germline gives CDR1 GTSNPN, CDR2 SVGIG (reference sequence). The CDR3 loop reads CAWRRGLAGGSTDTQYF. CDR3 coding DNA: TGTGCCTGGAGGCGGGGACTAGCGGGAGGAAGCACAGATACGCAGTATTTT.

The chain links TRBV5-6 to TRBJ1-1; D unresolved. This CDR3 region has 14 residues. V lost 4 bases, J lost 2 bases, and 12 bases lay in between. The germline V gene has CDR1 SGHDT and CDR2 YYEEEE. As DNA, the CDR3 is TGTGCCAGCAGCCCACCATTAGGTAACACTGAAGCTTTCTTT. Its protein product is CASSPPLGNTEAFF.

The chain combines TRBV28 with TRBJ1-2, with 9 bases that match TRBD1. CDR3 size: 15 residues. J lost 7 bases, V lost 6 bases, and 12 bases had no gene match. Germline V CDR1 and CDR2: MDHEN, SYDVKM. In nucleotides, the CDR3 is TGTGCCAGCAGGAGCCCCGGGACAGGGCCTGGTGGCTACACCTTC. It codes for CASRSPGTGPGGYTF.

CDR3 residues: CASSSLAGGHYGQFF. The CDR3 DNA reads TGTGCCAGCAGCTCGCTAGCGGGAGGGCATTATGGGCAGTTCTTC. J is TRBJ2-1 and V is TRBV5-6; 12 bases align to TRBD2. The CDR3 runs 15 residues. Per germline, CDR1 SGHDT and CDR2 YYEEEE. The ends lost 3 bases at V and 12 bases at J; junction bases unmatched: 10.

V usage is TRBV5-8 and J usage is TRBJ2-5, with a weak D call TRBD2 (6 bases). The ends were cut back, 10 bases at V and 3 bases at J, with 16 bases in the middle. Germline V gene sequence: CDR1 SGHTS, CDR2 YDEGEE. This CDR3 has 13 residues. CDR3 sequence: CAVRMRGEETQYF. As DNA, the CDR3 is TGTGCCGTCCGTATGCGGGGAGAAGAGACCCAGTACTTC.

This chain uses TRBV4-1 with TRBJ2-1, with 12 bases fitting TRBD2. With V trimmed by 6 bases and J by 1 base, 4 bases remained unmatched. CDR3 length equals 16 residues. Germline CDR1 MGHRA, CDR2 YSYEKL. The CDR3 coding sequence is TGCGCCAGCAGACGGACTAGCGGGGATTCCTACAATGAGCAGTTCTTC. Protein sequence: CASRRTSGDSYNEQFF.

This chain joins TRBV30 and TRBJ2-7; D perhaps matches TRBD1 (7 bases). Germline CDR1 reads GTSNPN; CDR2 reads SVGIG (reference sequence). The CDR3 covers 12 residues. The V end lost 3 bases, the J end lost 5 bases, and 11 bases lay between the germline ends. CDR3 loop: CAWSQGGHEQYF. CDR3 DNA: TGTGCCTGGAGCCAGGGGGGACACGAGCAGTACTTC. Full variable domain (remainder filled in from reference TRBV30 and TRBJ2-7): SQTIHQWPATLVQPVGSPLSLECTVEGTSNPNLYWYRQAAGRGLQLLFYSVGIGQISSEVPQNLSASRPQDRQFILSSKKLLLSDSGFYLCAWSQGGHEQYFGPGTRLTVT.

This rearrangement joins TRBV12-5 to TRBJ2-7; D remains ambiguous. CDR3 length: 12 residues. V lost 1 base and J lost 5, with 6 bases in between. Germline V gene sequence: CDR1 LGHNT, CDR2 FRNRAP. CDR3 DNA sequence: TGTGCTAGTGGTTTGGGTGTCCACGAGCAGTACTTC. Its protein product is CASGLGVHEQYF.

CDR3 in DNA: TGTGCCAGCAGTGACCGCGGGGGGAACACAGATACGCAGTATTTT. Translation gives CASSDRGGNTDTQYF. The V gene is TRBV25-1, the J gene TRBJ2-3; the match to TRBD2 covers 8 bases. The CDR3 runs to 15 residues. The germline V gene has CDR1 MGHDK and CDR2 SYGVNS. V was clipped by 3 bases and J by 2 bases; unmatched bases: 4.

The chain has TRBV5-1 and TRBJ2-1; maybe TRBD1 (5 bases). The germline V and J ends were trimmed by 4 bases and 9 bases, with 11 bases remaining between them. The V gene's germline CDR1 is SGHRS and CDR2 YFSETQ. The CDR3 has 12 residues. CDR3 amino acids: CASSAQVGEQFF. CDR3 nucleotide sequence: TGCGCCAGCAGCGCACAGGTGGGTGAGCAGTTCTTC.

This chain uses TRBV5-1 with TRBJ2-5; D is possibly TRBD1 (6 bases). Germline V gene data show CDR1 as SGHRS and CDR2 as YFSETQ. The length of the CDR3 is 14 residues. The V end lost 4 bases, the J end lost 2 bases, and 12 bases lay between the germline ends. As DNA, the CDR3 is TGCGCCAGCAGCACCGGGACAATTCAAGAGACCCAGTACTTC. Residues: CASSTGTIQETQYF.

The V call is TRBV29-1, the J call TRBJ2-5; 12 bases line up with TRBD2. Germline CDR1 SQVTM, CDR2 ANQGSEA. The V and J ends lost 6 bases and 4 bases, in that order; junction bases with no gene match: 3. The CDR3 has 13 residues. CDR3 loop: CSVGGLAGETQYF. CDR3 nucleotides: TGCAGCGTGGGGGGACTAGCGGGAGAGACCCAGTACTTC.

V and J are TRBV27 and TRBJ2-3, with 14 nucleotides matching TRBD2. There are 15 residues in the CDR3. Losses at the gene ends were 6 bases for V and 5 bases for J; bases not matched to a gene: 4. From germline, CDR1 is MNHEY and CDR2 SMNVEV (reference sequence). CDR3 amino acids: CASSRLAGGEDTQYF. As DNA, the CDR3 is TGTGCCAGCAGCCGACTAGCGGGAGGGGAAGATACGCAGTATTTT.

V and J are TRBV25-1 and TRBJ2-7, with 8 bases identical to TRBD1. Germline V lookup: CDR1 MGHDK, CDR2 SYGVNS. The CDR3 runs 13 residues. Trimming cost V 7 bases and J 5 bases; bases outside gene matches: 7. In DNA, the CDR3 is TGTGCCAGCAAGCGGACAGGGTCTCACGAGCAGTACTTC. It codes for CASKRTGSHEQYF.